These T cell receptor beta chains were read from a single sample in a study of T cells in Graves' hyperthyroidism and ophthalmopathy. TCRdb ran MiXCR on the multiplex PCR reads and lists one entry per CDR3 protein. Among hundreds of thousands of distinct CDR3 sequences listed, roughly 16% were seen once. The material sequenced was blood. These receptor sequences come from a woman in her thirties or forties with Graves' ophthalmopathy. The CDR3 runs from the conserved cysteine through the conserved F or W. D genes are given only for firm matches. Some rows mark clone size as missing; the rest say once, few, many or name a class of expanded clone.

>15|TRBJ1-6|TRBD1|TRBV28|many
TGTGCCAGCAGTCTTCCCGGGACAGAGAATTCACCCCTCCACTTT
CASSLPGTENSPLHF
>15|TRBJ2-3|NA|TRBV12-5|NA
TGTGCTAGTGGTTTGGCAGGTTCTAACACAGATACGCAGTATTTT
CASGLAGSNTDTQYF
>14|TRBJ2-3|NA|TRBV11-2|many
TGTGCCAGCAGCTCCGGAGGCAGCACAGATACGCAGTATTTT
CASSSGGSTDTQYF
>14|TRBJ1-1|TRBD1|TRBV20-1|NA
TGCAGTGCTATCCCGACAGGGGGTAACACTGAAGCTTTCTTT
CSAIPTGGNTEAFF
>14|TRBJ2-4|NA|TRBV2|many
TGTGCCAGCAAGGTCGGAGAGGACAAAAACATTCAGTACTTC
CASKVGEDKNIQYF
>13|TRBJ1-1|NA|TRBV18|many
TGTGCCAGCTCAACAGGCCCCCCTGGCGAGGCTTTCTTT
CASSTGPPGEAFF
>14|TRBJ2-3|NA|TRBV18|many
TGTGCCAGCTCACCACCGGGAATCCCAGATACGCAGTATTTT
CASSPPGIPDTQYF
>15|TRBJ2-5|NA|TRBV6-1|NA
TGTGCCAGCAGTGGGGGGGGGGGGGGCAGGGAGACCCAGTACTTC
CASSGGGGGRETQYF
>11|TRBJ2-7|NA|TRBV20-1|few
TGCAGCGTTGGAGACCTCTACGAGCAGTACTTC
CSVGDLYEQYF
>16|TRBJ2-6|NA|TRBV27|NA
TGTGCCAGCAGTCCCGCCCTGCGCTCTGGGGCCAACGTCCTGACTTTC
CASSPALRSGANVLTF
>13|TRBJ2-2|NA|TRBV3-1|NA
TGTGCCAGCAGCCAAACTATCACCGGGGAGCTGTTTTTT
CASSQTITGELFF
>15|TRBJ2-1|TRBD2|TRBV12-5|many
TGTGCTAGTGGTCTCGGGGGGGCCTCTTCCAATGAGCAGTTCTTC
CASGLGGASSNEQFF
>13|TRBJ2-7|NA|TRBV20-1|many
TGCAGTGCTAGAGGCTACTCAGGCTACGAGCAGTACTTC
CSARGYSGYEQYF
>12|TRBJ1-1|NA|TRBV4-1|NA
TGCGCCAGCAGCCAAACGTACACTGAAGCTTTCTTT
CASSQTYTEAFF
>18|TRBJ2-1|TRBD2|TRBV24-1|many
TGTGCCACCAGTGCCGTCGGACTAGCGGGAGATACCTACAATGAGCAGTTCTTC
CATSAVGLAGDTYNEQFF
>15|TRBJ1-2|NA|TRBV24-1|NA
TGTGCCACCAGTAACCGCGAGAACGAAGGCTATGGCAACACCTTC
CATSNRENEGYGNTF
>12|TRBJ2-4|NA|TRBV11-2|NA
TGTGCCAGCAGCCGAGGCCGGGACCCTCTCTACTTC
CASSRGRDPLYF
>17|TRBJ2-3|TRBD2|TRBV4-1|NA
TGCGCCAGCAGCTCCCTACTAGCGGGAGGGTTCACAGATACGCAGTATTTT
CASSSLLAGGFTDTQYF
>13|TRBJ1-1|NA|TRBV5-1|many
TGCGCCAGCAGCTTGGGGTCGAACACTGAAGCTTTCTTT
CASSLGSNTEAFF
>14|TRBJ2-3|NA|TRBV7-3|many
TGTGCCAGCAGCCCGGGACTGCAGTCAGATACGCAGTATTTT
CASSPGLQSDTQYF
>16|TRBJ2-3|NA|TRBV12-3/TRBV12-4|NA
TGTGCCAGCAGCCCCGGGTGGGCGGGGCAGAGGGATACGCAGTATTTT
CASSPGWAGQRDTQYF
>12|TRBJ2-5|TRBD2|TRBV20-1|many
TGCCGACTAAGCGGGGGAGGGGAGACCCAGTACTTC
CRLSGGGETQYF
>13|TRBJ1-6|TRBD1|TRBV28|few
TGTGCCAGCTTCGGGACAGGGGCTTCACCCCTCCACTTT
CASFGTGASPLHF
>15|TRBJ2-2|NA|TRBV6-4|many
TGTGCCAGCAGTGAGGAGGAGGGGGGCACCGGGGAGCTGTTTTTT
CASSEEEGGTGELFF
>19|TRBJ2-6|TRBD1|TRBV25-1|NA
TGTGCCAGCAGTGAATCGGGCAGGGGGATATCATCTGGGGCCAACGTCCTGACTTTC
CASSESGRGISSGANVLTF
>13|TRBJ1-2|NA|TRBV28|many
TGTGCCAGCAGTTCGGACATATACTATGGCTACACCTTC
CASSSDIYYGYTF
>13|TRBJ2-1|NA|TRBV20-1|many
TGCAGTGCCCCGACGGTCCCTGGGGATGAGCAGTTCTTC
CSAPTVPGDEQFF
>14|TRBJ1-2|NA|TRBV3-1|many
TGTGCCAGCAGCCAAGACCGGGAAAACTATGGCTACACCTTC
CASSQDRENYGYTF
>15|TRBJ2-7|TRBD2|TRBV3-1|many
TGTGCCAGCAGCCAAGAGGGGACTAGCATTTACGAGCAGTACTTC
CASSQEGTSIYEQYF
>14|TRBJ2-2|NA|TRBV5-1|many
TGCGCCAGCCTGCAGGAGGAAAGGCCCGGGGAGCTGTTTTTT
CASLQEERPGELFF
>12|TRBJ2-7|TRBD1|TRBV29-1|NA
TGCAGCATACAGGGGACATCCTACGAGCAGTACTTC
CSIQGTSYEQYF
>15|TRBJ2-7|NA|TRBV30|many
TGTGCCTGGGAGGTAGCGCCTAGGAGCTCCTACGAGCAGTACTTC
CAWEVAPRSSYEQYF
>14|TRBJ1-2|NA|TRBV28|few
TGTGCCAGCAGCAGGGACTCCGGCGGCTATGGCTACACCTTC
CASSRDSGGYGYTF
>15|TRBJ2-7|NA|TRBV7-8|many
TGTGCCAGCAGATTGACTAGGCTCAGCTCCTACGAGCAGTACTTC
CASRLTRLSSYEQYF